Shown below are 27 T cell receptor beta chains from a single sample sequenced in a study of cytomegalovirus exposure and HLA in healthy donors (dated by TCRdb to about 2017). To prepare the library, the immunoSEQ multiplex PCR assay was applied. A mixture of 60 forward primers for TCR Vbeta segments and 13 reverse primers for TCR Jbeta segments was used in the multiplex PCR. What TCRdb holds here is the immuneACCESS table cut down to in-frame rearrangements. Part of the clones is not present; checked against another copy, under half of the missing clones reflect an unresolved V gene, and the others are unexplained. In all, the sample holds more than 150,000 clones, and about 82% of those were seen once. The ten top clones hold around 1.9% of the sample. The sample consisted of PBMCs. The receptor set was obtained from a woman in her twenties or thirties in good health and CMV-seronegative.

The chain employs TRBV5-5 and TRBJ1-6, with D perhaps matching TRBD1 (5 bases). Germline values: CDR1 SGHKS, CDR2 YYEKEE (reference sequence). Trimming took 2 bases from V and 9 from J, leaving 24 bases between them. The CDR3 has 18 residues. CDR3 in DNA: TGTGCCAGCAGCTTATTGGGGGGGGAGGCCCGAGAGGGTTCACCCCTCCACTTT. It codes for CASSLLGGEAREGSPLHF.

The V gene is TRBV2, the J gene TRBJ2-7, with unresolved D. Per germline, CDR1 SNHLY and CDR2 FYNNEI. The CDR3 runs to 10 residues. V was cut by 5 bases and J by 6 bases, with 5 bases left in between. The DNA for the CDR3 is TGTGCCAGCAGTAGCCGCGAGCAGTACTTC. Translation gives CASSSREQYF.

The chain has TRBV6-5 and TRBJ2-3; 8 nucleotides line up with TRBD1. The length of the CDR3 is 14 residues. Unmatched junction bases numbered 2, after V lost 5 bases and J lost 1 base. The V gene's germline CDR1 is MNHEY and CDR2 SVGAGI. Written as DNA, the CDR3 is TGTGCCAGCAGTCCAGGGGGCCGCACAGATACGCAGTATTTT. Amino acid sequence: CASSPGGRTDTQYF.

The chain links TRBV9 to TRBJ2-3, with 7 nucleotides matching TRBD1. Germline-derived CDR1 and CDR2 are SGDLS and YYNGEE. The CDR3 loop spans 20 amino acids. The junction had 18 bases not matched to a gene; V was cut back by 0 bases and J by 2 bases. The CDR3 region has the DNA TGTGCCAGCAGCGTAGTAGGGGGCGGTGGGGGAACGGGGTCCACAGATACGCAGTATTTT. It is translated as CASSVVGGGGGTGSTDTQYF.

This clone was recorded a few times. The CDR3 spells CAISGTTDTQYF. The CDR3 region has the DNA TGTGCCATCAGTGGGACAACAGATACGCAGTATTTT. The rearrangement uses TRBV10-3 and TRBJ2-3; D perhaps matches TRBD1 (5 bases). V lost 4 bases and J lost 3, with 5 bases in between. Looked up from germline, CDR1 is ENHRY and CDR2 is SYGVKD. This CDR3 is built from 12 residues.

CDR3 sequence reads: CASSLVTWGVSSYEQYF. The CDR3 coding sequence is TGTGCCAGCAGCTTAGTCACCTGGGGGGTTAGCTCCTACGAGCAGTACTTC. The rearrangement links TRBV7-8 to TRBJ2-7; TRBD2 is a possible D gene (6 bases). The CDR3 totals 17 residues. The V gene's germline CDR1 is SGHVS and CDR2 FQNEAQ. V was cut by 1 base and J by 0 bases, with 16 bases left in between. The whole variable domain, filled in from reference TRBV7-8 and TRBJ2-7, reads GAGVSQSPRYKVAKRGQDVALRCDPISGHVSLFWYQQALGQGPEFLTYFQNEAQLDKSGLPSDRFFAERPEGSVSTLKIQRTQQEDSAVYLCASSLVTWGVSSYEQYFGPGTRLTVT.

The chain links TRBV28 to TRBJ1-4; possible D gene TRBD1, 6 bases. This CDR3 spans 15 amino acids. From germline, CDR1 is MDHEN and CDR2 SYDVKM. V was trimmed by 7 bases and J by 3 bases, leaving 15 bases between them. Here the CDR3 DNA reads TGTGCCAGCACCCTTGGGGGGGCGGCTAATGAAAAACTGTTTTTT. Residues: CASTLGGAANEKLFF.

V and J are TRBV4-1 and TRBJ2-7; D not resolved. CDR3 size: 14 residues. The germline gives CDR1 MGHRA, CDR2 YSYEKL. Trimming cost V 4 bases and J 0 bases, with 10 bases left between them. This chain's CDR3 is CASSPASSSYEQYF. The CDR3 DNA reads as TGCGCCAGCAGCCCCGCGTCGAGCTCCTACGAGCAGTACTTC.

In this sample, this clone turned up once. J is TRBJ1-3 and V is TRBV30; D is unclear. Trimming cost V 4 bases and J 0 bases, with 7 bases left between them. Germline lookup yields CDR1 GTSNPN and CDR2 SVGIG (reference sequence). The CDR3 has 13 residues. The chain's CDR3 is CAWTQYSGNTIYF. CDR3 in DNA: TGTGCCTGGACCCAGTACTCTGGAAACACCATATATTTT.

This clone was counted between two and nine times. This chain links TRBV7-8 with TRBJ2-1, with 12 nucleotides matching TRBD2. J was trimmed by 4 bases and V by 5 bases; bases with no gene match: 3. The CDR3 runs to 15 residues. Germline V lookup: CDR1 SGHVS, CDR2 FQNEAQ. The CDR3 here is CASSPTSGGYNEQFF. CDR3 nucleotides: TGTGCCAGCAGCCCAACTAGCGGGGGGTACAATGAGCAGTTCTTC.

This clone was seen a few times. The V and J genes are TRBV5-4 and TRBJ1-2, with a possible D match to TRBD1 (6 bases). This CDR3 comprises 13 residues. Germline CDR1 is SGHNT and CDR2 is YYREEE (reference sequence). With 4 bases removed from V and 3 bases from J, the gap between germline ends came to 10 bases. CDR3 DNA sequence: TGTGCCAGCAGCCCCAGACAGGACTATGGCTACACCTTC. Translated: CASSPRQDYGYTF.

The chain combines TRBV4-1 with TRBJ1-1, with TRBD1 identical over 8 bases. The J segment lost 0 bases and the V segment lost 6 bases, leaving 12 bases of the junction unmatched. Germline V gives CDR1 MGHRA, CDR2 YSYEKL. The CDR3 spans 17 residues. The chain's CDR3 is CASRNNQGAPVNTEAFF. CDR3 nucleotide sequence: TGCGCCAGCAGGAATAACCAGGGGGCCCCCGTGAACACTGAAGCTTTCTTT.

This sequence joins TRBV5-1 and TRBJ1-1, with TRBD1 matching 7 bases. CDR1 SGHRS and CDR2 YFSETQ come from the germline V gene. Germline trimming cut 0 bases from V and 2 bases from J; bases unmatched to any gene: 4. This CDR3 spans 15 amino acids. CDR3 loop: CASSLGGTVNTEAFF. The CDR3, as DNA: TGCGCCAGCAGCTTGGGAGGGACAGTTAACACTGAAGCTTTCTTT.

This rearrangement joins TRBV30 to TRBJ2-7, with 14 bases aligning to TRBD2. CDR3 size: 17 residues. Per germline, CDR1 GTSNPN and CDR2 SVGIG (reference sequence). With 1 base clipped from V and 5 bases from J, the junction kept 10 bases outside the gene matches. This CDR3 reads CAWSEPFGTSGGHEQYF. In DNA form, the CDR3 reads TGTGCCTGGAGTGAACCATTCGGGACTAGCGGGGGCCACGAGCAGTACTTC.

The genes are TRBV4-3 and TRBJ2-2; 13 bases fit TRBD2. The J segment lost 7 bases and the V segment lost 3 bases, leaving 11 bases of the junction unmatched. The CDR3 has 18 amino acids. In germline, CDR1 is LGHNA, CDR2 YSLEER. The CDR3 loop is CASSHEWTSGGRVGELFF. DNA for the CDR3: TGCGCCAGCAGCCATGAATGGACTAGCGGGGGCCGGGTCGGGGAGCTGTTTTTT.

As concerns this clone: Different DNA sequences within this sample yield the same CDR3. The chain joins TRBV29-1 to TRBJ2-7; D might be TRBD1 (5 bases). Trimming shortened V by 5 bases and J by 3 bases, and 11 bases separated the two germline ends. The germline CDR1 and CDR2 sequences are SQVTM and ANQGSEA. The CDR3 sequence is 12 residues long. DNA of the CDR3: TGCAGCGTTTCCGTAGGGGTCTACGAGCAGTACTTC. Translation: CSVSVGVYEQYF.

V usage is TRBV9 and J usage is TRBJ1-2; TRBD1 might be the D (5 bases). The CDR3 has 15 residues. Trimming left V 2 bases short and J 2 bases short, with 13 bases between. The germline V gene has CDR1 SGDLS and CDR2 YYNGEE. The CDR3 DNA sequence: TGTGCCAGCAGCGTCCAAATGGGGCTGAACTATGGCTACACCTTC. The encoded protein is CASSVQMGLNYGYTF.

This clone showed up many times. This chain connects TRBV5-1 to TRBJ2-1; tentative D call: TRBD2 (5 bases). The germline V gene encodes CDR1 SGHRS and CDR2 YFSETQ. The CDR3 sequence is 15 residues long. V dropped 4 bases and J dropped 3 bases, with 14 bases sitting between them. CDR3 sequence reads: CASSALDWNYNEQFF. The CDR3 coding sequence is TGCGCCAGCAGCGCACTAGATTGGAACTACAATGAGCAGTTCTTC.

V gene TRBV18 combines with J gene TRBJ2-7; possibly TRBD1 for D (5 bases). This CDR3 region has 14 residues. Trimming removed 0 bases at V and 4 bases at J, with 10 bases between. The germline V gene has CDR1 KGHSH and CDR2 LQKENI. This CDR3 is CASSPPWQGYEQYF. The CDR3 nucleotides are TGTGCCAGCTCACCACCATGGCAGGGATACGAGCAGTACTTC.

V usage is TRBV7-7 and J usage is TRBJ2-1, with a possible D match to TRBD2 (6 bases). V was trimmed by 1 base and J by 10 bases, leaving 14 bases between them. The CDR3 covers 14 residues. Per germline, CDR1 SSHAT and CDR2 FNYEAQ (reference sequence). Here the CDR3 DNA reads TGTGCCAGCAGCTTAGGGGGCGGGGATAACGAGCAGTTCTTC. Translating gives CASSLGGGDNEQFF. Variable domain in full (rest from reference TRBV7-7 and TRBJ2-1): GAGVSQSPRYKVTKRGQDVTLRCDPISSHATLYWYQQALGQGPEFLTYFNYEAQPDKSGLPSDRFSAERPEGSISTLTIQRTEQRDSAMYRCASSLGGGDNEQFFGPGTRLTVL.

The chain couples TRBV2 to TRBJ2-5; 11 positions agree with TRBD2. V shed 4 bases, J shed 0 bases, and the junction held 4 bases outside the gene matches. The CDR3 spans 16 residues. Germline values: CDR1 SNHLY, CDR2 FYNNEI. Here the CDR3 DNA reads TGTGCCAGCAGTGGTAGGACTAGCGGGTACCAAGAGACCCAGTACTTC. Translating gives CASSGRTSGYQETQYF. The variable domain in full, completed from reference TRBV2 and TRBJ2-5, reads EPEVTQTPSHQVTQMGQEVILRCVPISNHLYFYWYRQILGQKVEFLVSFYNNEISEKSEIFDDQFSVERPDGSNFTLKIRSTKLEDSAMYFCASSGRTSGYQETQYFGPGTRLLVL.

This clone was counted between two and nine times. The rearrangement links TRBV5-1 to TRBJ2-1; D might be TRBD2 (5 bases). From germline, CDR1 is SGHRS and CDR2 YFSETQ. V was cut by 0 bases and J by 0 bases, with 16 bases left in between. There are 18 residues in the CDR3. CDR3 sequence: CASSLATLAGVSYNEQFF. Here the CDR3 DNA reads TGCGCCAGCAGCTTGGCCACTCTCGCGGGCGTCTCCTACAATGAGCAGTTCTTC.

This chain joins TRBV28 and TRBJ2-5, with 7 bases matching TRBD2. This CDR3 is built from 15 residues. Trimming removed 5 bases from V and 3 bases from J; junction bases left unmatched: 9. Germline CDR1 is MDHEN and CDR2 is SYDVKM. CDR3 sequence (DNA): TGTGCCAGCAGTGTTCTGGCGGGGGAGAAAGAGACCCAGTACTTC. As protein: CASSVLAGEKETQYF.

The V and J genes are TRBV9 and TRBJ2-5; 10 bases match TRBD2. This CDR3 contains 17 residues. Germline CDR1 SGDLS, CDR2 YYNGEE. Trimming took 0 bases from V and 2 from J; bases not matched to a gene: 7. The CDR3 sequence is CASSVDTSGGVQETQYF. CDR3 nucleotide sequence: TGTGCCAGCAGCGTAGATACGAGCGGGGGGGTTCAAGAGACCCAGTACTTC.

This chain joins TRBV19 and TRBJ1-5; 7 nucleotides agree with TRBD1. V dropped 7 bases and J dropped 0; count of bases not matched to a gene: 6. This CDR3 has 15 residues. The germline gives CDR1 LNHDA, CDR2 SQIVND (reference sequence). DNA of the CDR3: TGTGCCAGTACTTACACAGGGGTTAGCAATCAGCCCCAGCATTTT. It yields the protein CASTYTGVSNQPQHF.

J is TRBJ2-1 and V is TRBV5-1, with 8 bases that match TRBD1. This CDR3 contains 15 residues. Germline CDR1 SGHRS, CDR2 YFSETQ. J was trimmed by 4 bases and V by 0 bases; bases with no gene match: 3. The CDR3 bases are TGCGCCAGCAGCTTGGGGGGGACAGGATACAATGAGCAGTTCTTC. This codes for CASSLGGTGYNEQFF.

This clone came up once. The V call is TRBV6-1, the J call TRBJ1-2, with TRBD1 identical over 9 bases. This CDR3 is 15 amino acids long. Germline loops: CDR1 MNHNS, CDR2 SASEGT. With V trimmed by 8 bases and J by 4 bases, 11 bases remained unmatched. The CDR3 loop reads CASLLGTGLGYGYTF. CDR3 coding DNA: TGTGCCAGCCTTTTGGGGACAGGGTTAGGCTATGGCTACACCTTC.